The entry below gives a single T cell receptor (beta chain) sequence along with its context. The data are from a study of T cells in Graves' hyperthyroidism and ophthalmopathy. The germline CDR1 and CDR2 sequences are SQVTM and ANQGSEA. V was trimmed by 4 bases and J by 0 bases, leaving 9 bases between them. This CDR3 has 13 amino acids. TCR beta CDR3 region amplification was performed from RNA transcripts. With the HTBI primer set, the TCR CDR3 went through a first round of RT-PCR. TCRdb re-analysed the multiplex PCR reads in MiXCR, keeping a single row per CDR3 protein. The sample shows 250,000 to 400,000 distinct CDR3 sequences, approximately 15% of them seen only once.

Sequencing used blood. V and J are TRBV29-1 and TRBJ1-1; D is undetermined. The sequence came from a woman between 40 and 55 years old with Graves' ophthalmopathy. The CDR3 sequence is CSVVDGLNTEAFF. The CDR3 coding sequence is TGCAGCGTTGTGGACGGTCTGAACACTGAAGCTTTCTTT.